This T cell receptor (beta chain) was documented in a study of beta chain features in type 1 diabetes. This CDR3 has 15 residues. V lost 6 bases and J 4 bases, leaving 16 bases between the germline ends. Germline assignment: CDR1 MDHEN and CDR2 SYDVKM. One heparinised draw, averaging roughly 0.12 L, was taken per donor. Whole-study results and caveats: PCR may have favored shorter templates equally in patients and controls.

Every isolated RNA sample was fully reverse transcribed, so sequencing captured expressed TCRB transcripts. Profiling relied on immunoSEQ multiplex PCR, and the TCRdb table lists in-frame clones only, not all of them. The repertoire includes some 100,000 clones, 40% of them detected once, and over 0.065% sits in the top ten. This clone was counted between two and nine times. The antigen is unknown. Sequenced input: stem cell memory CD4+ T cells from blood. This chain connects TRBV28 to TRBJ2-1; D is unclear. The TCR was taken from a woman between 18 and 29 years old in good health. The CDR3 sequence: CASSRGSLFYNEQFF. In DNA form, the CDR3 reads TGTGCCAGCAGCCGCGGATCTCTCTTTTACAATGAGCAGTTCTTC. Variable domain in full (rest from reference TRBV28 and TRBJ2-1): DVKVTQSSRYLVKRTGEKVFLECVQDMDHENMFWYRQDPGLGLRLIYFSYDVKMKEKGDIPEGYSVSREKKERFSLILESASTNQTSMYLCASSRGSLFYNEQFFGPGTRLTVL.